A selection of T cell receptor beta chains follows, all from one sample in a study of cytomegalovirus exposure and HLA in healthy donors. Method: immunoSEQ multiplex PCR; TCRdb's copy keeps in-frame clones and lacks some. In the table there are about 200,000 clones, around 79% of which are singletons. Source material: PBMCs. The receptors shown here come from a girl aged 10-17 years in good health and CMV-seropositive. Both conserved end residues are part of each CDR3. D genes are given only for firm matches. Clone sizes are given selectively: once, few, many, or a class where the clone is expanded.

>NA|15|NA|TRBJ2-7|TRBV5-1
TGCGCCAGCAGCACAACAGGGCGTGACTCCTACGAGCAGTACTTC
CASSTTGRDSYEQYF
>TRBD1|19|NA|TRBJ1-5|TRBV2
TGTGCCAGCATGGGGAGATTGGGACAGGGCCTTTCTAGCAATCAGCCCCAGCATTTT
CASMGRLGQGLSSNQPQHF
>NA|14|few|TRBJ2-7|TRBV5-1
TGCGCCAGCAGCTTGGGAGTAGGGAGCTACGAGCAGTACTTC
CASSLGVGSYEQYF
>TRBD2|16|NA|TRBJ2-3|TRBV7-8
TGTGCCAGCAGCCTGACTAGCGGGGGGGCGGTAGATACGCAGTATTTT
CASSLTSGGAVDTQYF
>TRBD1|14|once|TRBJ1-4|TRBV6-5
TGTGCCAGCAGTTACTCGACAGGGGGGGAAAAACTGTTTTTT
CASSYSTGGEKLFF
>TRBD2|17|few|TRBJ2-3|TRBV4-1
TGCGCCAGCAGCCAAGTCCCTAGCGGGGGAGCCACAGATACGCAGTATTTT
CASSQVPSGGATDTQYF
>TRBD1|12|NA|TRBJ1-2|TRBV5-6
TGTGCCAGCAGCTGGACAGGGAACGGCTACACCTTC
CASSWTGNGYTF
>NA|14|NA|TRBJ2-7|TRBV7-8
TGTGCCAGCAGCTTAGGGACAGTCGGCTACGAGCAGTACTTC
CASSLGTVGYEQYF
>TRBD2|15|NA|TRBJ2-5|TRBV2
TGTGCCAGCAGTGAAGATTTAGCGGGGCAAGAGACCCAGTACTTC
CASSEDLAGQETQYF
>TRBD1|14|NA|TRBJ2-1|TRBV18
TGTGCCAGCTCACCACAGGGGGCGTTGGATGAGCAGTTCTTC
CASSPQGALDEQFF
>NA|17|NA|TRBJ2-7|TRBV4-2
TGTGCCAGCAGCCAAGAATATGGGATGCCAGGGCGGAACGAGCAGTACTTC
CASSQEYGMPGRNEQYF
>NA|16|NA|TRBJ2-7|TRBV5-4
TGTGCCAGCAGCTGGGGGGGGGACAGGAGCTCCTACGAGCAGTACTTC
CASSWGGDRSSYEQYF
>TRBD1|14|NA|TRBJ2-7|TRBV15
TGTGCCACCAGCAGTTTTCAGGGGGCTTACGAGCAGTACTTC
CATSSFQGAYEQYF
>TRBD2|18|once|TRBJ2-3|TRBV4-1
TGCGCCGGCAGCCAAGATCGTGAAGTGGCGGGGGGAGGGGGTACGCAGTATTTT
CAGSQDREVAGGGGTQYF
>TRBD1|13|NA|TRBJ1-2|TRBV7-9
TGTGCCAGCAGCTTAGGGCAGGGGGCAGGCTACACCTTC
CASSLGQGAGYTF
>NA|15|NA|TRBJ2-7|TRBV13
TGTGCCAGCAGCCCCCGGCTGGGCAAGTCCTACGAGCAGTACTTC
CASSPRLGKSYEQYF
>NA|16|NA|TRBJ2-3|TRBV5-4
TGTGCCAGCCCCTCCCTGACAGGCGCTAGCACAGATACGCAGTATTTT
CASPSLTGASTDTQYF
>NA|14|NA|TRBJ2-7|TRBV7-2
TGTGCCAGCAGCTTACTAGCCTACTCCTACGAGCAGTACTTC
CASSLLAYSYEQYF
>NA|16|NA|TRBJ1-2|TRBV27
TGTGCCAGCAGACCGGGGGGGGCAAGTAACAACTATGGCTACACCTTC
CASRPGGASNNYGYTF
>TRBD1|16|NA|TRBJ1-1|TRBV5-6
TGTGCCAGCAGCGGGGGGACAGGGGTGGCGAACACTGAAGCTTTCTTT
CASSGGTGVANTEAFF
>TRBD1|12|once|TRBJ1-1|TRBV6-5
TGTGCCAGCAGAGACAGGGGTGGTGAAGCTTTCTTT
CASRDRGGEAFF
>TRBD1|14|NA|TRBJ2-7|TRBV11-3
TGTGCCAGCAGTCCATCGGGACAGGGGGCCGAGCAGTACTTC
CASSPSGQGAEQYF
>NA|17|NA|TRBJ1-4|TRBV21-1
TGTGCCAGCAGAGACAGGGTTTTTATCGTCACTAATGAAAAACTGTTTTTT
CASRDRVFIVTNEKLFF
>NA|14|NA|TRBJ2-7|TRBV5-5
TGTGCCAGCAGCCGTGATACTACGCCCTTGGAGCAGTACTTC
CASSRDTTPLEQYF
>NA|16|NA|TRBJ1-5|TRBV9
TGTGCCAGCAGCCCACCGGTCGGAGGGATCAATCAGCCCCAGCATTTT
CASSPPVGGINQPQHF
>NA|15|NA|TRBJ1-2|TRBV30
TGTGCCTGGAGCCTTGGACAGCCAACTAACTATGGCTACACCTTC
CAWSLGQPTNYGYTF
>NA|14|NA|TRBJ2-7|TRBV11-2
TGTGCCAGCAGCGTGAGGTCCCAGGGGGGCGAGCAGTACTTC
CASSVRSQGGEQYF
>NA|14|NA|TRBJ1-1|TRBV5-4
TGTGCCAGCAGCTTGGGACAGAATAACTTTGAAGCTTTCTTT
CASSLGQNNFEAFF
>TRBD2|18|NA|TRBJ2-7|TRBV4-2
TGTGCCAGCAGCCAAGAAGGGGCCGATGGCGGGGGGTTCCACGAGCAGTACTTC
CASSQEGADGGGFHEQYF
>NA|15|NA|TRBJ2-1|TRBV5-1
TGCGCCAGCAGCCCCAGGCCGAGCTCCTACAATGAGCAGTTCTTC
CASSPRPSSYNEQFF
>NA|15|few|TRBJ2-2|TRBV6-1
TGTGCCAGCAGTGAAGCTGACGGAGGGGCCGGGGAGCTGTTTTTT
CASSEADGGAGELFF
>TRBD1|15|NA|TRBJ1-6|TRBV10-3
TGTGCCATCAGTTACACAGGGGATGAGCTTTCACCCCTCCACTTT
CAISYTGDELSPLHF
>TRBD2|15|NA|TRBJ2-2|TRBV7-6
TGTGCCAGCAGCTTGACCGGGACTAGCTTCGGGGAGCTGTTTTTT
CASSLTGTSFGELFF
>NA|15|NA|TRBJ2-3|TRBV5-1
TGCGCCAGCAGCTTGGTCCCAGGTGGGACAGATACGCAGTATTTT
CASSLVPGGTDTQYF
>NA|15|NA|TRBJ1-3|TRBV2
TGTGCCAGCAGTCCCGCAGAGGCCTCTGGAAACACCATATATTTT
CASSPAEASGNTIYF
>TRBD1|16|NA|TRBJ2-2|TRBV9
TGTGCCAGCAGCGGTGCCAGGGGGACAGGCACCGGGGAGCTGTTTTTT
CASSGARGTGTGELFF
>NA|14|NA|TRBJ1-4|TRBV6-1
TGTGCCAGCAGTCGGGACCCTGGGGGGGAAAAACTGTTTTTT
CASSRDPGGEKLFF
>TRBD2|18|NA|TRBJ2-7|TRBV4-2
TGTGCCAGCAGCCAAGATTTTAGTAGGTGGACTAGCGGATACGAGCAGTACTTC
CASSQDFSRWTSGYEQYF
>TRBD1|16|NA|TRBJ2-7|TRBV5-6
TGTGCCAGCAGCTGGGGCGGGGGACAGGGGTTCTACGAGCAGTACTTC
CASSWGGGQGFYEQYF
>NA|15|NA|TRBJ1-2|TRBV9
TGTGCCAGCAGTCACAGAGGTACAGGCGACTATGGCTACACCTTC
CASSHRGTGDYGYTF
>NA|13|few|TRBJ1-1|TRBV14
TGTGCCAGCAGCCAACGGGGGATTTCGGGAGCTTTCTTT
CASSQRGISGAFF
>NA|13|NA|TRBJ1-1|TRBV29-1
TGCAGCGTTGAGCGGCAGGAGCGGACTGAAGCTTTCTTT
CSVERQERTEAFF
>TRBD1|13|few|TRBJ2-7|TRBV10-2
TGCGCCAGCCGAAGACAGGGGGCCGACGAGCAGTACTTC
CASRRQGADEQYF
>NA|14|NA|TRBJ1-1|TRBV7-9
TGTGCCAGCAGCTTGGGCCAGATGAACACTGAAGCTTTCTTT
CASSLGQMNTEAFF
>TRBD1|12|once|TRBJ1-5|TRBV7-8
TGCGCCAGCAGTTCGACAGGGGGCCCCCAGCATTTT
CASSSTGGPQHF
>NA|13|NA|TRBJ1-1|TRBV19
TGTGCCACTACAGGTCTCATGAACACTGAAGCTTTCTTT
CATTGLMNTEAFF
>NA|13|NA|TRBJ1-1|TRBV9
TGTGCCAGCGCACCAAACCCAGGGAATGAAGCTTTCTTT
CASAPNPGNEAFF
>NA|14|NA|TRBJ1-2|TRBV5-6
TGTGCCAGCGTAAGGACTCAGGATTTATATGGCTACACCTTC
CASVRTQDLYGYTF
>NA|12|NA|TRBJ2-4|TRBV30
TGTGCCTGGAGTGCGGGCAAAAACATTCAGTACTTC
CAWSAGKNIQYF
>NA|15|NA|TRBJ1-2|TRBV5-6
TGTGCCAGCAGCTTCAGGCGCGGGGTTGACTATGGCTACACCTTC
CASSFRRGVDYGYTF
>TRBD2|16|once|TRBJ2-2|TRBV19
TGTGCCAGTAGTATAGGCGGGGGAAGAAACACCGGGGAGCTGTTTTTT
CASSIGGGRNTGELFF
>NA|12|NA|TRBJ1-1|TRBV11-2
TGTGCCAGCAGCTTGGCGACAGGTGGAGCTTTCTTT
CASSLATGGAFF
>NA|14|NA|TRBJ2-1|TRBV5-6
TGTGCCAGCAGGCCAAGGACCTACGGGGATGAGCAGTTCTTC
CASRPRTYGDEQFF
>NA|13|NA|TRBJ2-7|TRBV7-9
TGTGCCAGCAGCTTAGGGGACTTATACGAGCAGTACTTC
CASSLGDLYEQYF
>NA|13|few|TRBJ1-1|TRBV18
TGTGCCAGCTCAACGGGGGTGGGAACTGAAGCTTTCTTT
CASSTGVGTEAFF